Following are 24 T cell receptor beta chains from one sample sequenced in a study of CD8 T cells in Susac syndrome. Reverse transcription of about 0.5 to 1 ug RNA used random hexamers. TCRdb analysed the immunoSEQ multiplex PCR reads with MiXCR anew, one entry per CDR3 protein. This sample has approximately 180,000 distinct CDR3 sequences, with around nine tenths found just once. The sample consisted of CD4+ T cells from PBMCs. The receptor set was obtained from a human donor with Susac syndrome.

The V and J genes are TRBV5-1 and TRBJ2-2; 7 bases fit TRBD1. The V and J ends lost 8 bases and 5 bases, in that order; junction bases with no gene match: 9. The germline gives CDR1 SGHRS, CDR2 YFSETQ. The CDR3 spans 14 residues. This CDR3 reads CASSTGARTGELFF. CDR3 nucleotides: TGCGCCAGTTCCACAGGGGCGAGAACCGGGGAGCTGTTTTTT.

This clonotype was seen more than once but under ten times. The rearrangement uses TRBV6-2 or TRBV6-3 and TRBJ2-7; weak D call: TRBD2 (5 bases). With 3 bases removed from V and 1 base from J, the gap between germline ends came to 10 bases. This CDR3 region has 14 residues. Germline-derived CDR1 and CDR2 are MNHEY and SVGEGT. This chain's CDR3 is CASSYQAESYEQYF. As DNA, the CDR3 is TGTGCCAGCAGTTATCAAGCGGAATCCTACGAGCAGTACTTC.

V gene TRBV5-6 combines with J gene TRBJ2-7, with D possibly TRBD1 on 5 matching bases. The CDR3 loop spans 16 amino acids. Germline V CDR1 and CDR2: SGHDT, YYEEEE. The V gene lost 0 bases and the J gene lost 0 bases, with 13 bases spanning the gap. The CDR3 DNA follows: TGTGCCAGCAGCTTGGGACCAGGGCGAAGCTCCTACGAGCAGTACTTC. It yields the protein CASSLGPGRSSYEQYF.

The chain recombines TRBV20-1 with TRBJ2-1; 8 nucleotides align to TRBD1. J lost 9 bases, V lost 6 bases, and 7 bases had no gene match. The germline gives CDR1 DFQATT, CDR2 SNEGSKA (reference sequence). This CDR3 region has 12 residues. CDR3 DNA: TGCAGTGCGGCCAGGGGGCGAACTGAGCAGTTCTTC. Protein product: CSAARGRTEQFF.

The V and J genes are TRBV7-3 and TRBJ2-1; D perhaps matches TRBD1 (7 bases). The CDR3 runs to 13 residues. CDR1 is SGHTA, CDR2 FQGTGA, per germline. Trimming took off 5 bases at V and 7 bases at J, with 12 bases between the two ends. CDR3 DNA sequence: TGTGCCAGCAGCCCATCAGGGGGGAATGAGCAGTTCTTC. Translation gives CASSPSGGNEQFF.

The chain is built from TRBV5-1 and TRBJ1-5, with 10 bases that match TRBD1. The CDR3 runs to 15 residues. V gave up 4 bases and J gave up 7 bases; unmatched junction bases: 8. CDR1 and CDR2 (germline): SGHRS, YFSETQ. CDR3 DNA: TGCGCCAGCAGCACAAACGGGGACAGGGGACAGCCCCAGCATTTT. As protein: CASSTNGDRGQPQHF.

This clonotype has a single count. V gene TRBV19 combines with J gene TRBJ2-3, with 9 bases fitting TRBD2. V lost 1 base to trimming and J lost 1 base; unmatched junction nucleotides: 6. The CDR3 is 17 residues long. Germline CDR1 and CDR2: LNHDA and SQIVND (reference sequence). CDR3 amino acids: CASSIVGLAGRTDTQYF. The CDR3, as DNA: TGTGCCAGTAGTATAGTAGGCCTAGCGGGACGCACAGATACGCAGTATTTT.

The chain's CDR3 is CASSLASGTRGEQFF. The CDR3, as DNA: TGTGCCAGCAGCTTGGCCTCCGGGACTAGAGGTGAGCAGTTCTTC. The chain links TRBV5-4 to TRBJ2-1; TRBD2 matches at 8 bases. Losses at the gene ends were 0 bases for V and 9 bases for J; bases not matched to a gene: 8. This CDR3 spans 15 amino acids. CDR1 and CDR2 (germline): SGHNT, YYREEE (reference sequence).

The chain joins TRBV28 to TRBJ2-1; 7 bases align to TRBD1. Per the germline V gene, CDR1 is MDHEN and CDR2 is SYDVKM. V lost 2 bases, J lost 9 bases, and 7 bases stayed unmatched. The CDR3 consists of 14 residues. The CDR3 loop is CASSLQGVFSEQFF. In nucleotides, the CDR3 is TGTGCCAGCAGTTTACAGGGGGTGTTCAGTGAGCAGTTCTTC.

This clonotype was seen only once. The chain joins TRBV10-3 to TRBJ1-2; TRBD1 matches at 7 bases. After removal of 3 bases from V and 0 bases from J, the junction contained 1 base not matched to a gene. The CDR3 consists of 14 residues. Per germline, CDR1 ENHRY and CDR2 SYGVKD. CDR3 sequence (DNA): TGTGCCATCAGTGATGGGACAGCTAACTATGGCTACACCTTC. Protein product: CAISDGTANYGYTF.

As DNA, the CDR3 is TGTGCCAGCAGCCCCCTAATAGGGTGGAATGAGCAGTTCTTC. As protein: CASSPLIGWNEQFF. The rearrangement links TRBV28 to TRBJ2-1; D not resolved. The CDR3 loop spans 14 amino acids. Germline V gene lookup returns CDR1 MDHEN and CDR2 SYDVKM. V lost 6 bases and J lost 7, with 16 bases in between.

The rearrangement links TRBV28 to TRBJ2-7; 7 bases match TRBD2. CDR1 is MDHEN, CDR2 SYDVKM, per germline. J gave up 2 bases and V 9 bases, and 7 bases lay outside the gene matches. CDR3 length: 13 residues. For the CDR3, the DNA is TGTGCCAGTCGGGGAGGGAGTCCCTACGAGCAGTACTTC. Residues: CASRGGSPYEQYF.

The chain recombines TRBV11-2 with TRBJ2-7; 10 nucleotides agree with TRBD2. From germline, CDR1 is SGHAT and CDR2 FQNNGV. CDR3 size: 15 residues. V gave up 1 base and J gave up 3 bases; unmatched junction bases: 3. CDR3 in DNA: TGTGCCAGCAGCTTAGCACTAGCGGGGTTCTACGAGCAGTACTTC. Amino acid sequence: CASSLALAGFYEQYF.

V usage is TRBV20-1 and J usage is TRBJ2-1; 11 nucleotides line up with TRBD2. The V and J ends lost 5 bases and 7 bases, in that order; junction bases with no gene match: 7. Germline-derived CDR1 and CDR2 are DFQATT and SNEGSKA (reference sequence). This CDR3 comprises 14 residues. CDR3 sequence (DNA): TGCAGTGCTGTAACTAGCGGGAGAGGAAATGAGCAGTTCTTC. It yields the protein CSAVTSGRGNEQFF.

The chain recombines TRBV5-1 with TRBJ2-3; 11 bases map to TRBD2. V was pared by 2 bases and J by 2 bases, with 7 bases of the junction left unmatched. Germline assignment: CDR1 SGHRS and CDR2 YFSETQ. The CDR3 sequence is 17 residues long. CDR3 sequence (DNA): TGCGCCAGCAGCTTCTCCGGACTAGCGGGCTTCACAGATACGCAGTATTTT. Amino acid sequence: CASSFSGLAGFTDTQYF.

The chain couples TRBV2 to TRBJ1-5; tentatively, D is TRBD1 (6 bases). The CDR3 is 13 residues long. Deletions cut 7 bases from V and 3 bases from J, with 10 bases between. CDR1 and CDR2 from the germline V gene are SNHLY and FYNNEI. CDR3 sequence: CASKGGHNQPQHF. The CDR3 DNA reads as TGTGCCAGCAAGGGGGGGCACAATCAGCCCCAGCATTTT.

The V and J genes are TRBV6-1 and TRBJ1-5; a possible D gene is TRBD1 (5 bases). The V end was cut by 6 bases, the J end by 2 bases, with 20 bases between. The CDR3 runs 17 residues. Germline CDR1 is MNHNS and CDR2 is SASEGT. CDR3 amino acids: CASSHNPQESRNQPQHF. The CDR3 region has the DNA TGTGCCAGCAGCCACAACCCACAGGAGAGTCGCAATCAGCCCCAGCATTTT.

J is TRBJ1-1 and V is TRBV18, with no clear D. V lost 2 bases, J lost 4 bases, and 8 bases lay in between. CDR3 length equals 13 residues. CDR1 is KGHSH, CDR2 LQKENI, per germline. This CDR3 is CASSPGWSTEAFF. Written as DNA, the CDR3 is TGTGCCAGCTCACCAGGGTGGAGCACTGAAGCTTTCTTT.

J is TRBJ1-1 and V is TRBV7-8; D perhaps matches TRBD1 (5 bases). The germline CDR1 and CDR2 sequences are SGHVS and FQNEAQ. The CDR3 loop spans 16 amino acids. The V end was cut by 1 base, the J end by 0 bases, with 12 bases between. For the CDR3, the DNA is TGTGCCAGCAGCTTAGTAACGGGACCGTTGAACACTGAAGCTTTCTTT. Its protein is CASSLVTGPLNTEAFF.

V usage is TRBV6-5 and J usage is TRBJ1-1; 8 bases line up with TRBD1. Germline assignment: CDR1 MNHEY and CDR2 SVGAGI. V lost 3 bases, J lost 4 bases, and 4 bases stayed unmatched. This CDR3 region has 14 residues. The CDR3 region is CASSYQGASTEAFF. The DNA of the CDR3 is TGTGCCAGCAGTTATCAGGGGGCCAGCACTGAAGCTTTCTTT.

This clonotype has only one observation. V and J are TRBV7-2 and TRBJ1-1, with a weak D call TRBD1 (5 bases). Germline CDR1 SGHTA, CDR2 FQGNSA. This CDR3 is built from 14 residues. V shed 1 base and J shed 2 bases, with 8 bases lying between them. Here the CDR3 DNA reads TGTGCCAGCAGCTTAGATGGGACCAACACTGAAGCTTTCTTT. It yields the protein CASSLDGTNTEAFF.

As DNA, the CDR3 is TGTGCCACCAGTGATGAGGGGATCTATGGCTACACCTTC. This sequence encodes CATSDEGIYGYTF. J is TRBJ1-2 and V is TRBV24-1; D may be TRBD1 (5 bases). Germline CDR1 KGHDR, CDR2 SFDVKD. Trimming removed 3 bases at V and 4 bases at J, with 8 bases between. The CDR3 totals 13 residues.

The chain links TRBV3-1 to TRBJ2-5; TRBD2 aligns across 11 bases. Germline CDR1 reads LGHDT; CDR2 reads YNNKEL (reference sequence). Trimming removed 0 bases from V and 4 bases from J; junction bases left unmatched: 7. CDR3 length: 17 residues. CDR3 bases: TGTGCCAGCAGCCAAGAATCACTAGCGGGGGTAGCAGAGACCCAGTACTTC. Translating it yields CASSQESLAGVAETQYF.

The rearrangement uses TRBV11-1 and TRBJ2-3, with 15 bases matching TRBD2. Germline V gene data show CDR1 as SGHAT and CDR2 as FQDESV (reference sequence). Unmatched junction bases numbered 4, after V lost 5 bases and J lost 4 bases. This CDR3 has 16 residues. CDR3 in DNA: TGTGCCAGCAGCGTGGGACTAGCGGGAGGATCAGATACGCAGTATTTT. Protein sequence: CASSVGLAGGSDTQYF. The full variable domain, rest sourced from reference TRBV11-1 and TRBJ2-3, is EAEVAQSPRYKITEKSQAVAFWCDPISGHATLYWYRQILGQGPELLVQFQDESVVDDSQLPKDRFSAERLKGVDSTLKIQPAELGDSAMYLCASSVGLAGGSDTQYFGPGTRLTVL.